Sequencing of this T cell receptor beta chain was carried out in a study of shared clonotypes between healthy human individuals. Naive CD8 populations comprised CD45RO-negative cells positively selected for CCR7, excluding terminally differentiated effector memory CD45RA+ cells. Using immunoSEQ multiplex PCR, the repertoire was profiled, and TCRdb retains in-frame clones only, with some absent. The data show roughly 2.1 million clones, 85% to 95% seen once. Germline V gives CDR1 KGHSH, CDR2 LQKENI. The CDR3 contains 15 residues. With 5 bases removed from V and 3 bases from J, the gap between germline ends came to 13 bases.

The gene calls are TRBV18 and TRBJ2-2; D may correspond to TRBD1 or TRBD2 (6 bases each). This clonotype originated in a man aged 18-30 years in good health. Some clones in this sample may be carry-over from other donors' samples. The sequenced sample was naive CD8+ T cells from PBMCs. DNA for the CDR3: TGTGCCAGCTCAGCGTCCGGGGGCGACACCGGGGAGCTGTTTTTT. The encoded protein is CASSASGGDTGELFF. The variable domain in full, completed from reference TRBV18 and TRBJ2-2, reads NAGVMQNPRHLVRRRGQEARLRCSPMKGHSHVYWYRQLPEEGLKFMVYLQKENIIDESGMPKERFSAEFPKEGPSILRIQQVVRGDSAAYFCASSASGGDTGELFFGEGSRLTVL.